The next 9 T cell receptor beta chains were all read from a single sample in a study of blood T cell repertoires in COVID-19. The assay was immunoSEQ multiplex PCR, and TCRdb's table has in-frame clones only and misses some. The profile shows around 390,000 clones, around 87% of them singletons. The sample was PBMCs or T cells enriched from blood (not recorded which). Receptors were obtained from a woman aged 50 to 65 who had recovered from COVID-19.

This rearrangement joins TRBV12-3 or TRBV12-4 to TRBJ1-4, with unresolved D. This CDR3 contains 13 residues. V dropped 3 bases and J dropped 7 bases, with 9 bases sitting between them. CDR3 in amino acids: CASSFISREKLFF. For the CDR3, the DNA is TGTGCCAGCAGTTTTATTAGTCGTGAAAAACTGTTTTTT.

The V and J genes are TRBV4-3 and TRBJ2-3, with TRBD2 matching 8 bases. Germline trimming cut 0 bases from V and 1 base from J; bases unmatched to any gene: 6. In germline, CDR1 is LGHNA, CDR2 YSLEER. The CDR3 runs to 17 residues. CDR3 sequence (DNA): TGCGCCAGCAGCCAAGAAAGAACGACTAGCGGCACAGATACGCAGTATTTT. Protein: CASSQERTTSGTDTQYF.

The chain uses TRBV19 and TRBJ1-2; D perhaps matches TRBD1 (6 bases). The length of the CDR3 is 14 residues. V lost 2 bases to trimming and J lost 5 bases, with 12 bases between them. The germline gives CDR1 LNHDA, CDR2 SQIVND (reference sequence). The CDR3 protein is CASSINGQIYGYTF. As DNA, the CDR3 is TGTGCCAGTAGTATAAACGGACAGATTTATGGCTACACCTTC.

This clone is a singleton in its sample. V and J are TRBV7-2 and TRBJ2-1, with 8 bases lining up with TRBD1. After removal of 5 bases from V and 7 bases from J, the junction contained 10 bases not matched to a gene. CDR3 length: 15 residues. Germline V lookup: CDR1 SGHTA, CDR2 FQGNSA. The CDR3 region is CASSPRGQVGNEQFF. CDR3 DNA sequence: TGTGCCAGCAGCCCCAGGGGGCAGGTGGGTAATGAGCAGTTCTTC.

The chain has TRBV2 and TRBJ1-5, with 7 bases fitting TRBD1. The CDR3 has 13 residues. Germline loops: CDR1 SNHLY, CDR2 FYNNEI. Losses at the gene ends were 6 bases for V and 4 bases for J; bases not matched to a gene: 3. CDR3 protein: CASRARGNQPQHF. The DNA for the CDR3 is TGTGCCAGCAGAGCCAGGGGGAATCAGCCCCAGCATTTT. Supplemented by reference TRBV2 and TRBJ1-5, the full variable domain reads EPEVTQTPSHQVTQMGQEVILRCVPISNHLYFYWYRQILGQKVEFLVSFYNNEISEKSEIFDDQFSVERPDGSNFTLKIRSTKLEDSAMYFCASRARGNQPQHFGDGTRLSIL.

The chain combines TRBV2 with TRBJ2-3; D call uncertain. CDR3 length: 13 residues. Germline CDR1 SNHLY, CDR2 FYNNEI. With 8 bases removed from V and 2 bases from J, the gap between germline ends came to 11 bases. The CDR3 DNA reads as TGTGCCAGCGGTCGCAGATCCACAGATACGCAGTATTTT. Protein product: CASGRRSTDTQYF.

The chain couples TRBV6-6 to TRBJ1-6; 8 bases align to TRBD1. V dropped 5 bases and J dropped 10; count of bases not matched to a gene: 13. This CDR3 has 16 amino acids. The germline V gene encodes CDR1 MNHNY and CDR2 SVGAGI (reference sequence). The CDR3 bases are TGTGCCAGCAGTCGACAGGGGTTAAACCTGCACTCACCCCTCCACTTT. This encodes CASSRQGLNLHSPLHF.

This clone is a singleton in its sample. CDR3 region: CAISDSHGGGAVETQYF. The CDR3 region has the DNA TGTGCCATCAGTGACTCTCATGGCGGGGGGGCCGTAGAGACCCAGTACTTC. The rearrangement joins TRBV10-3 to TRBJ2-5, with TRBD2 matching 9 bases. CDR3 size: 17 residues. V trimming: 3 bases; J trimming: 4 bases; junction bases outside the gene matches: 12. Germline CDR1 reads ENHRY; CDR2 reads SYGVKD.

The chain is built from TRBV19 and TRBJ2-4; D is possibly TRBD1 (6 bases). The CDR3 totals 13 residues. Germline V gene sequence: CDR1 LNHDA, CDR2 SQIVND (reference sequence). V was clipped by 4 bases and J by 8 bases, with 12 bases between them. The CDR3 bases are TGTGCCAGTAGTACCCACAGGGCTGACATTCAGTACTTC. It specifies CASSTHRADIQYF.